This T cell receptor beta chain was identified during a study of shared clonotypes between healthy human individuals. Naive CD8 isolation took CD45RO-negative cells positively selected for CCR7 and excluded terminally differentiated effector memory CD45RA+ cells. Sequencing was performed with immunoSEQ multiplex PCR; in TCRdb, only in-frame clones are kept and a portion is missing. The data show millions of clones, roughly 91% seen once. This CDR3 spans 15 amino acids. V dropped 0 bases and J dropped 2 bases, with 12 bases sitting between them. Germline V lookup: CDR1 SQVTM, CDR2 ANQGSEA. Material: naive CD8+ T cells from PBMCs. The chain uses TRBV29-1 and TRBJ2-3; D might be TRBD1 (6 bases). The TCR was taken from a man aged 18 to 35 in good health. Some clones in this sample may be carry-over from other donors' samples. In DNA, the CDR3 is TGCAGCGTTGAAGAGACAGGATCCCCCACAGATACGCAGTATTTT. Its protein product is CSVEETGSPTDTQYF.